The T cell receptor beta chain under discussion was sequenced for a study (dated by TCRdb to 2012 to 2015). Counted from cysteine to phenylalanine, this CDR3 has 14 amino acids. Of the read, only the CDR3 DNA is kept; its 42 bases are in frame from base 1. A distance of 13 bases separates the germline ends of V and J, which lose 0 bases and 10 bases respectively. CDR1 is given as MGHRA and CDR2 as YSYEKL, both from the germline V gene. The sequencer listed for this sample is Illumina Genome Analyzer IIx. The public reads were reanalyzed by TCRdb: fastp trimming at Q25, MiXCR alignment, in-frame beta chains only. CDR3 protein duplicates are merged, each entry listing the most common genes and DNA. The sample table contains about 15,000 distinct CDR3 sequences; only one count was recorded for about 35% of them. Roughly 16% of the sample is held by the ten biggest clonotypes. Note on this clonotype: Its antigen is unknown. Being one base from a much bigger clone, this may be a read error.

The sequenced material came from blood. This chain is built from TRBV4-1 and TRBJ2-1; the D assignment is uncertain and may be TRBD1 or TRBD2, with 5 bases supporting each. This clonotype was obtained from a human donor. The DNA is TGCGCCAGCAGCCAAGATTTATGGGGGAAGGAGCAGTTCTTC. The resulting protein is CASSQDLWGKEQFF.